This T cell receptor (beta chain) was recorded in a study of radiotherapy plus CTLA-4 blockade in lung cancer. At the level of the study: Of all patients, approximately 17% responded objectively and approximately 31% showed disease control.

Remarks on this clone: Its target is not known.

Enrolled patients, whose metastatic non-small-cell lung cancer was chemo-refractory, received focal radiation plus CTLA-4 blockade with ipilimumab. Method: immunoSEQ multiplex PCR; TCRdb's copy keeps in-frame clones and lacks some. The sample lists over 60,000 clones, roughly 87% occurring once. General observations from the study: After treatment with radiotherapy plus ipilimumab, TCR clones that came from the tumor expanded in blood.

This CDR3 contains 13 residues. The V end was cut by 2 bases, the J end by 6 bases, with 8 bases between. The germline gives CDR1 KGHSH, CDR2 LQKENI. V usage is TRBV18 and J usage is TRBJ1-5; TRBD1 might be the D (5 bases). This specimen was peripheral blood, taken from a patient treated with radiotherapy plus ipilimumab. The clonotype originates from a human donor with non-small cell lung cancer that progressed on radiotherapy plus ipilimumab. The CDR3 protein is CASSPKGSQPQHF. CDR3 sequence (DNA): TGTGCCAGCTCACCAAAGGGGAGTCAGCCCCAGCATTTT.